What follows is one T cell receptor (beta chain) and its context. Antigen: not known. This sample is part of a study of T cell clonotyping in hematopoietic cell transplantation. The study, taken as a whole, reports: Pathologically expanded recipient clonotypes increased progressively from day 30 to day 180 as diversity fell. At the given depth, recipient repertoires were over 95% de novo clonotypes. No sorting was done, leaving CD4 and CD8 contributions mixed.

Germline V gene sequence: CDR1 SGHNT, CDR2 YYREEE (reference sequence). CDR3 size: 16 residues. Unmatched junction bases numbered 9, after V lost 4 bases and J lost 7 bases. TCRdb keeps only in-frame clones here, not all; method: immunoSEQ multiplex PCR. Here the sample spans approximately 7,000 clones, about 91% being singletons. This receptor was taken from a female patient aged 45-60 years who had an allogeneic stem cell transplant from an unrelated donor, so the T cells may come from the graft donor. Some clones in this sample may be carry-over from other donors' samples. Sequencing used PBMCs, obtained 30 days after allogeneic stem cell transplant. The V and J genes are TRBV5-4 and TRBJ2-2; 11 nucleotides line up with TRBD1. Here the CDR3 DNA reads TGTGCCAGCAGCCTTCCAGGACAGGGGGCGATCGGGGAGCTGTTTTTT. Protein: CASSLPGQGAIGELFF. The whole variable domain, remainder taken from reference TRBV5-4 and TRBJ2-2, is ETGVTQSPTHLIKTRGQQVTLRCSSQSGHNTVSWYQQALGQGPQFIFQYYREEENGRGNFPPRFSGLQFPNYSSELNVNALELDDSALYLCASSLPGQGAIGELFFGEGSRLTVL.